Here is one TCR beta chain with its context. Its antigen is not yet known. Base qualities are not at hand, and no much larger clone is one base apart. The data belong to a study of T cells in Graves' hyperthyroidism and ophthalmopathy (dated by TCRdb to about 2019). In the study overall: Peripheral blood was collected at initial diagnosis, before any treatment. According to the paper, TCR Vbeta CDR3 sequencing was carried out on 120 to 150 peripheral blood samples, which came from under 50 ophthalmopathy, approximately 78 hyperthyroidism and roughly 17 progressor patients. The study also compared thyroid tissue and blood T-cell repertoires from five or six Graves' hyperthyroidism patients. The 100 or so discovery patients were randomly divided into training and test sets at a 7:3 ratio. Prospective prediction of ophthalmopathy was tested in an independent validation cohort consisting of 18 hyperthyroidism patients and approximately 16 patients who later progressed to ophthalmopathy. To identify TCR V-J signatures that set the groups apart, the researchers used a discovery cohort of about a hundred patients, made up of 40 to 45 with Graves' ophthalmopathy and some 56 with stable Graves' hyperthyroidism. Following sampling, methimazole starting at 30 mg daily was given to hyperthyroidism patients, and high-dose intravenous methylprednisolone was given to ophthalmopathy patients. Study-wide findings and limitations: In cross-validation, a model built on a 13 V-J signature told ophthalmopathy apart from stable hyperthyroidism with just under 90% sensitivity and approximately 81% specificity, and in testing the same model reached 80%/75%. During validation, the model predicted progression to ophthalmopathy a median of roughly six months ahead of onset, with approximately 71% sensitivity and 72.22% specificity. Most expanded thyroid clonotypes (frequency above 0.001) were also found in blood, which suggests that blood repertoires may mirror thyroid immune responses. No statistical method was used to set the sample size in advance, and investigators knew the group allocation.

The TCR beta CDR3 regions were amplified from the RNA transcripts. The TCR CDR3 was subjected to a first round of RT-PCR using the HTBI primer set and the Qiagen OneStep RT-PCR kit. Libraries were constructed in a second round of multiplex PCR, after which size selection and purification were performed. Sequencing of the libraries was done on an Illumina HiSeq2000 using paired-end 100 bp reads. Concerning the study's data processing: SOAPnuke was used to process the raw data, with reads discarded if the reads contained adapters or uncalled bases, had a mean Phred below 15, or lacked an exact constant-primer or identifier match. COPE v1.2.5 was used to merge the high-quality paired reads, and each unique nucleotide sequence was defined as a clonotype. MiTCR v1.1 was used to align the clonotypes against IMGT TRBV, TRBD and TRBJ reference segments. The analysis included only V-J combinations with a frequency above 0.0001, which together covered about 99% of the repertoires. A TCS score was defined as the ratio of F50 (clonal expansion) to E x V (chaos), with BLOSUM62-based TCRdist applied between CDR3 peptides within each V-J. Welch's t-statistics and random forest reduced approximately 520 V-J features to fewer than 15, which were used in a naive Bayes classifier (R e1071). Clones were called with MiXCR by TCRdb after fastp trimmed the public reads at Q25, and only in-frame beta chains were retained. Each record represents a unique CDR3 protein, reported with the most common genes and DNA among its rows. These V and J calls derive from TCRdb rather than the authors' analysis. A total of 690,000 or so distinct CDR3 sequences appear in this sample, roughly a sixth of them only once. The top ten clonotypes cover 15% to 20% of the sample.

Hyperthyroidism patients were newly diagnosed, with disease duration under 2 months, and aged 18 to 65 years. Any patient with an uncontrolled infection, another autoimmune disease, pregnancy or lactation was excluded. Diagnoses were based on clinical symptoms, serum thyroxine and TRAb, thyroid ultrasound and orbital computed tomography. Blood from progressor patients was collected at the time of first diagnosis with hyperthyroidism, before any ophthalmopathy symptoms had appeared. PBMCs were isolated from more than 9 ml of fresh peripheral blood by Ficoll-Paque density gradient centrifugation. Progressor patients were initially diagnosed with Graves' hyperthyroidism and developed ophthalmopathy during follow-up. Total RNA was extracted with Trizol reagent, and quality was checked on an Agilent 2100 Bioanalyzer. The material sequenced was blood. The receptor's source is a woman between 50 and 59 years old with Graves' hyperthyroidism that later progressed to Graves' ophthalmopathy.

The nucleotides read TGTGCCAGCAGGTCCGGGACAGTCACAGATACGCAGTATTTT. This gives the protein CASRSGTVTDTQYF. This chain is built from TRBV7-6 and TRBJ2-3; TRBD1 lines up with 7 middle nucleotides. CDR1 and CDR2, looked up from the germline V gene, are SGHVS and FNYEAQ. The cysteine opens and the phenylalanine closes a CDR3 of 14 amino acids. Only the CDR3 DNA is retained, 42 bases long and in frame from the first base. V is pruned by 6 bases and J by 2 bases, leaving 5 bases of the junction without a gene match. When the CDR3 is completed using the reference TRBV7-6 and TRBJ2-3 genes on either side, the full variable domain is GAGVSQSPRYKVTKRGQDVALRCDPISGHVSLYWYRQALGQGPEFLTYFNYEAQQDKSGLPNDRFSAERPEGSISTLTIQRTEQRDSAMYRCASRSGTVTDTQYFGPGTRLTVL.